This T cell receptor beta chain was found in a study of blood T cell repertoires in COVID-19. Germline trimming cut 2 bases from V and 2 bases from J; bases unmatched to any gene: 8. CDR3 length: 16 amino acids. The V gene's germline CDR1 is MGHRA and CDR2 YSYEKL. Clones were sequenced by immunoSEQ multiplex PCR, and TCRdb holds only the in-frame ones, with some missing. Of about 180,000 clones listed, about 80% are singletons. This clone was counted a single time. Sequenced input: peripheral blood. The gene calls are TRBV4-1 and TRBJ1-2; 7 bases match TRBD1. The source of this sequence is a human donor in a cohort sampled during active COVID-19. The DNA for the CDR3 is TGCGCCAGCAGCCAACCGGCTCCGACAGGGAACTATGGCTACACCTTC. Translation: CASSQPAPTGNYGYTF.